This TCR beta chain appears in the sequencing data of a study of shared clonotypes between healthy human individuals. The CDR3 extends over 11 amino acids. Trimming removed 5 bases at V and 1 base at J, with 5 bases between. In germline, CDR1 is DFQATT, CDR2 SNEGSKA (reference sequence). Original processing methods: ImmunoSEQ supplied junction-only sequences lacking quality scores, so filtering was different. Measured with immunoSEQ multiplex PCR; TCRdb has only the in-frame clones, and not every one. V, J and clone size are those of that table, while D and trimming were read from the DNA. This sample has 450,000 to 500,000 clones, with approximately 84% found just once.

This TCR was recovered from a woman aged 40 to 55 in good health. Some clones in this sample may be carry-over from other donors' samples. The chain combines TRBV20-1 with TRBJ2-5; D call uncertain. Sequencing was done on a sample of PBMCs. CDR3 loop: CSALIQETQYF. As DNA, the CDR3 is TGCAGTGCTTTAATCCAAGAGACCCAGTACTTC.